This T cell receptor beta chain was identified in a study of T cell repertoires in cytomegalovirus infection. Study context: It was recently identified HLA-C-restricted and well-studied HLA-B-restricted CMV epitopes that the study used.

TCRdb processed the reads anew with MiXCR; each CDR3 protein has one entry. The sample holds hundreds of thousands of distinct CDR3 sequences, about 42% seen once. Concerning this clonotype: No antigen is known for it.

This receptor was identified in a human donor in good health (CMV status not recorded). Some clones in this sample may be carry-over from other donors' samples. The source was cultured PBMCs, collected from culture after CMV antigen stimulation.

For the CDR3, the DNA is TGTGCCAGCAGTTTGGCCGACTGGGATAATTCACCCCTCCACTTT. Translating gives CASSLADWDNSPLHF. V and J are TRBV12-3 or TRBV12-4 and TRBJ1-6; D gene unclear. This CDR3 is 15 amino acids long. Trimming took 3 bases from V and 5 from J, leaving 11 bases between them.